The entry that follows covers one T cell receptor beta chain sequence. Its matching antigen is unknown. Method: immunoSEQ multiplex PCR; TCRdb's copy keeps in-frame clones and lacks some. The sample has some 110,000 clones; about 87% are singletons. Germline V lookup: CDR1 SQVTM, CDR2 ANQGSEA. The junction had 10 bases not matched to a gene; V was cut back by 3 bases and J by 4 bases. The CDR3 runs 16 residues. The sample originates from a study of cytomegalovirus exposure and HLA in healthy donors. Study results and limitations: With high specificity and sensitivity, the classifier reportedly diagnosed cytomegalovirus status. As confirmed in vitro, three CMV-associated chains were specific for CMV antigens.

The clonotype originates from a woman under 30 in good health and CMV-seropositive. The chain carries TRBV29-1 and TRBJ2-1, with 9 bases fitting TRBD2. The sample taken for sequencing was PBMCs. The CDR3 nucleotides read TGCAGCGTTGATATCCAGCGGGGGGTTTCTTACAATGAGCAGTTCTTC. Translating it yields CSVDIQRGVSYNEQFF.